The source of this T cell receptor (beta chain) is a study of control samples from healthy donors and cancer patients. With 3 bases removed from V and 2 bases from J, the gap between germline ends came to 9 bases. Looked up from germline, CDR1 is KGHSH and CDR2 is LQKENI. The CDR3 spans 14 residues. TCRdb's table, derived via immunoSEQ multiplex PCR, lists solely in-frame clones and lacks some. Of about 160,000 clones in the sample, roughly 95% were seen once. This chain connects TRBV18 to TRBJ2-3, with unresolved D. Sequencing was done on a sample of blood. The TCR comes from a woman in her 30s in good health. The CDR3 DNA reads TGTGCCAGCTCACCGGGTCCATCCACAGATACGCAGTATTTT. It translates to CASSPGPSTDTQYF.